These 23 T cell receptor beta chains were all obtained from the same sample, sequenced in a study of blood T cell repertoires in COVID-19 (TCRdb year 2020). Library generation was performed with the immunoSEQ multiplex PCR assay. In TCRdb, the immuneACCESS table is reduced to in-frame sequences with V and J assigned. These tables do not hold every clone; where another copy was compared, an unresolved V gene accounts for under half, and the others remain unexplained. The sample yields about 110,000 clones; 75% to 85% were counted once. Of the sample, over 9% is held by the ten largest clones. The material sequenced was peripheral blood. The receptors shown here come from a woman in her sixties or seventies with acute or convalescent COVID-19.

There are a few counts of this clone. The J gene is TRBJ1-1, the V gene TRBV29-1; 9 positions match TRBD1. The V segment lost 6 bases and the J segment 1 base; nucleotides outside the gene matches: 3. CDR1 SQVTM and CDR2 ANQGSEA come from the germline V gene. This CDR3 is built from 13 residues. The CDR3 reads CSVLTGGNTEAFF. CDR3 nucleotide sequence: TGCAGCGTCCTGACAGGGGGGAACACTGAAGCTTTCTTT.

The CDR3 DNA is TGCGCCAGCATTGGAGCTATTCGGGGCGAGCAGTACTTC. Translating gives CASIGAIRGEQYF. The J gene is TRBJ2-7, the V gene TRBV10-2; TRBD2 might be the D (5 bases). The germline V gene has CDR1 WSHSY and CDR2 SAAADI. V was clipped by 7 bases and J by 6 bases, with 16 bases between them. The CDR3 contains 13 residues.

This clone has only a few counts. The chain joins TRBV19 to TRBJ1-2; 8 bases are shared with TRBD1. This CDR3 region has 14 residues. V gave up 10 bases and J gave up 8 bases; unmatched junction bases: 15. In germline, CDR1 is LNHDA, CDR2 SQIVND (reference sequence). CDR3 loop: CATYGTRTGLGYTF. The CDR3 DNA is TGTGCCACCTATGGCACTCGGACAGGGCTCGGCTACACCTTC.

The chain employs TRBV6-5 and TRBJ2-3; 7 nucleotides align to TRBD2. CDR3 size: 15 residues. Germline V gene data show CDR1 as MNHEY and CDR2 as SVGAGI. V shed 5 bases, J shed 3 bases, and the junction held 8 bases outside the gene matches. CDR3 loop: CASSLGGGGTDTQYF. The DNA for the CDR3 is TGTGCCAGCAGTCTGGGGGGGGGAGGAACAGATACGCAGTATTTT.

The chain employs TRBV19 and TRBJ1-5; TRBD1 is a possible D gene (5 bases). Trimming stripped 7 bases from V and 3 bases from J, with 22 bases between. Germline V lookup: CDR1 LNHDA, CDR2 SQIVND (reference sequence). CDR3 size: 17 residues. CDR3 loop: CASTSPDSTWHNQPQHF. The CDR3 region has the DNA TGTGCCAGTACCTCACCCGACAGCACCTGGCACAATCAGCCCCAGCATTTT.

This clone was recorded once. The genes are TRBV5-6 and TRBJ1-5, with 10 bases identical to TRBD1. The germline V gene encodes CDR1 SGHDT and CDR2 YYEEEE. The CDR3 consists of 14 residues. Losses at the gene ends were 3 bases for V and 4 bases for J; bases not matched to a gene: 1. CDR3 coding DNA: TGTGCCAGCAGCTCGGGACAGGGGAATCAGCCCCAGCATTTT. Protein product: CASSSGQGNQPQHF.

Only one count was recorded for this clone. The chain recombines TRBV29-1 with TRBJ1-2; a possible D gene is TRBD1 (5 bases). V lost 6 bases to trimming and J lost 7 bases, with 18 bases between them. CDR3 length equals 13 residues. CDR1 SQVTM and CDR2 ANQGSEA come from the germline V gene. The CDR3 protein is CSVGKDSAPGYTF. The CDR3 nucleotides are TGCAGCGTGGGCAAAGACAGCGCCCCTGGCTACACCTTC.

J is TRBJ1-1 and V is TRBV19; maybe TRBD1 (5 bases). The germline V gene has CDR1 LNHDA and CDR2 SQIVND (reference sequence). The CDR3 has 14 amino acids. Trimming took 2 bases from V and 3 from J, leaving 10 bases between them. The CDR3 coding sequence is TGTGCCAGTAGTATACGTGGCAGGGACACTGAAGCTTTCTTT. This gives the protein CASSIRGRDTEAFF.

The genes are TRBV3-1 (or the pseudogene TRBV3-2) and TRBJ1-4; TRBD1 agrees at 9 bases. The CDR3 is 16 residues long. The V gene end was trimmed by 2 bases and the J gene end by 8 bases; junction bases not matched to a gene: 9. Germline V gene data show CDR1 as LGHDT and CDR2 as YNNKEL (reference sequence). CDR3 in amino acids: CASSQNPGQGAEKLFF. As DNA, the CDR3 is TGTGCCAGCAGCCAAAATCCGGGACAGGGTGCCGAAAAACTGTTTTTT.

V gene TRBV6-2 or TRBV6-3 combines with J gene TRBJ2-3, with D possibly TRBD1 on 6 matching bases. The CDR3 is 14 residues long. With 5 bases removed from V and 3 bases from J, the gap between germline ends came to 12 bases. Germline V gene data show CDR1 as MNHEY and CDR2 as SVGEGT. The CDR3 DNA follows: TGTGCCAGCAGTCATCACAGGGAAACAGATACGCAGTATTTT. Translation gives CASSHHRETDTQYF.

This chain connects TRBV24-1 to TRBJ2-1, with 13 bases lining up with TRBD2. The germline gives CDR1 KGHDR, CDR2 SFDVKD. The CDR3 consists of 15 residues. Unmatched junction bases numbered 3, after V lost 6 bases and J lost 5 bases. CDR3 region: CATSTLAGGNNEQFF. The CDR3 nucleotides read TGTGCCACCAGTACACTAGCGGGAGGGAACAATGAGCAGTTCTTC.

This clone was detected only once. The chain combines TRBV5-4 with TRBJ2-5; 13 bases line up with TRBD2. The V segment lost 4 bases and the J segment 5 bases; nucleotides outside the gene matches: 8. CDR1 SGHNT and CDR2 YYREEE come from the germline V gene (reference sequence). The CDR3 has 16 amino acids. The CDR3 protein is CASSPTSGGAGETQYF. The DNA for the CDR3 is TGTGCCAGCAGCCCTACTAGCGGGGGGGCCGGGGAGACCCAGTACTTC.

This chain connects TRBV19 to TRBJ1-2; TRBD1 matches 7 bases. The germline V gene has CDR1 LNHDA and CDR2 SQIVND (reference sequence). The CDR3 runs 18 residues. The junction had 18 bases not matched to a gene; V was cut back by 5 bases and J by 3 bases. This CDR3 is CASSDNRGARTQYYGYTF. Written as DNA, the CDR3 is TGTGCCAGTAGTGATAACAGGGGCGCGCGCACCCAATACTATGGCTACACCTTC.

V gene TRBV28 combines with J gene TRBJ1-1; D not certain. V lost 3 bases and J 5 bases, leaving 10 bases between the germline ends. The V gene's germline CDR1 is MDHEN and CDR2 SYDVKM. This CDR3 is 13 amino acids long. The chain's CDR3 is CASSFHSGTEAFF. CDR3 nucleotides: TGTGCCAGCAGTTTCCACTCGGGAACTGAAGCTTTCTTT.

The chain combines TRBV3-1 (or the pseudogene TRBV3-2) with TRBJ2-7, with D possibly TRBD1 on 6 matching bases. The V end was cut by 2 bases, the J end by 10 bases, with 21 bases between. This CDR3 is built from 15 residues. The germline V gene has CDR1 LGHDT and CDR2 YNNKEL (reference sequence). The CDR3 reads CASSQNGQQANGQYF. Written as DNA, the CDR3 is TGTGCCAGCAGCCAAAACGGACAGCAAGCTAACGGCCAGTACTTC.

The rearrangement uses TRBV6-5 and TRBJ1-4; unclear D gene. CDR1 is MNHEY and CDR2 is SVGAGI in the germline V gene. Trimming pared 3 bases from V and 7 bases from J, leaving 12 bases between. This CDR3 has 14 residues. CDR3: CASSYRGGGEKLFF. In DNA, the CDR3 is TGTGCCAGCAGTTATCGTGGAGGCGGTGAAAAACTGTTTTTT.

CDR3 nucleotide sequence: TGTGCCAGCAGAAACCCTGGGAGCTCCTACGAGCAGTACTTC. This codes for CASRNPGSSYEQYF. The chain employs TRBV6-5 and TRBJ2-7; tentatively, D is TRBD2 (5 bases). The CDR3 loop spans 14 amino acids. CDR1 MNHEY and CDR2 SVGAGI come from the germline V gene. Trimming removed 6 bases at V and 0 bases at J, with 12 bases between.

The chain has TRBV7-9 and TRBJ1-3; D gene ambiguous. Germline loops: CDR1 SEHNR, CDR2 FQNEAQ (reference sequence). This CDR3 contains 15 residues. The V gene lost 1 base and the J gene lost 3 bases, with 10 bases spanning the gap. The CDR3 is CASSLDPGVGNTIYF. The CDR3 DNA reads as TGTGCCAGCAGCTTAGATCCCGGGGTTGGAAACACCATATATTTT. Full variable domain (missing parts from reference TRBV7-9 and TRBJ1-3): DTGVSQNPRHKITKRGQNVTFRCDPISEHNRLYWYRQTLGQGPEFLTYFQNEAQLEKSRLLSDRFSAERPKGSFSTLEIQRTEQGDSAMYLCASSLDPGVGNTIYFGEGSWLTVV.

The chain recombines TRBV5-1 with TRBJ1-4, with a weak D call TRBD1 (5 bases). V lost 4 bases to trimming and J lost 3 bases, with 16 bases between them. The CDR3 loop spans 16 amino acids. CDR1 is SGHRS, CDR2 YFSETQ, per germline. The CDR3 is CASSEGHNSPNEKLFF. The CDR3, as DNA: TGCGCCAGCAGCGAAGGACATAATTCACCTAATGAAAAACTGTTTTTT.

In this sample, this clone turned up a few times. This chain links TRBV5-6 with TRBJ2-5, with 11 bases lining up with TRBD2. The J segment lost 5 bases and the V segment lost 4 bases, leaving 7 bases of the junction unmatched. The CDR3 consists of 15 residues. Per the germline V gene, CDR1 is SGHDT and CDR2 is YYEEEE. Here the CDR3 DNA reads TGTGCCAGCAGCCCGACTAGCGGGGTAAGGGAGACCCAGTACTTC. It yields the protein CASSPTSGVRETQYF.

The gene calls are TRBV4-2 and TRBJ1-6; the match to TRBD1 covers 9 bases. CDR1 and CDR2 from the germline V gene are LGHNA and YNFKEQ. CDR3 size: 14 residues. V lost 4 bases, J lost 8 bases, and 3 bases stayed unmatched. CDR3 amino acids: CASSPGQGYSPLHF. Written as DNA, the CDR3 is TGTGCCAGCAGCCCGGGACAGGGCTATTCACCCCTCCACTTT.

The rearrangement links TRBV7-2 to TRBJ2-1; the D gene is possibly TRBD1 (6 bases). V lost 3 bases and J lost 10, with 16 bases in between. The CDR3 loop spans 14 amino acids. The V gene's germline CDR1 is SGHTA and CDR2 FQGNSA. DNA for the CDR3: TGTGCCAGCAGCTTTGGACACAGGGTAAACGAGCAGTTCTTC. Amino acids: CASSFGHRVNEQFF.

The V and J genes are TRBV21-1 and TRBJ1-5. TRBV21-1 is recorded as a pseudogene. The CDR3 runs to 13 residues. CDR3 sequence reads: CAGRAEGNQPQHF. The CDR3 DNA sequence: TGTGCCGGCCGGGCGGAGGGCAATCAGCCCCAGCATTTT.